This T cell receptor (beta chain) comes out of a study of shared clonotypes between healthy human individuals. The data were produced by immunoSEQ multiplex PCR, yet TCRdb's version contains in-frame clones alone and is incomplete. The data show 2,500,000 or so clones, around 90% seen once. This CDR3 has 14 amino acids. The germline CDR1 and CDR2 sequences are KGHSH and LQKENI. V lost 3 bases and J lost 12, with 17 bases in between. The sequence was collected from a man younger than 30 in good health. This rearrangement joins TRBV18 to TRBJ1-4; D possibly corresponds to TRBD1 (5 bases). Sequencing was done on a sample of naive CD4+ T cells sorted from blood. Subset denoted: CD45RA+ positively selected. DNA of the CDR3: TGTGCCAGCTCACCTGGTCAGGACTGGGGGGAACTGTTTTTT. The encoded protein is CASSPGQDWGELFF.